This T cell receptor beta chain was sequenced in a study of T-cell reconstitution after alpha-beta-depleted transplantation in children (TCRdb year 2016). About the study as a whole: The study quantitatively tracked T-cell immune reconstitution after TCRalphabeta/CD19-depleted allogeneic hematopoietic cell transplantation in children using TCR repertoire profiling.

Library creation used PCR. The listed sequencing device is Illumina HiSeq 2500. To normalize quantification of the TCRbeta repertoire, the TCR libraries were built with molecular barcoding that relied on unique molecular identifiers. Using fastp at Q25 and MiXCR, TCRdb reprocessed the public reads and kept productive beta chains. Rows are combined by CDR3 protein, so each entry shows the most common genes and DNA. The sample has about 200,000 distinct CDR3 sequences on record, about 15% of them singletons. Less than 15% of the sample lies in the top ten. CDR1 SGHRS and CDR2 YFSETQ were looked up in the germline V gene. V drops 4 bases and J drops 8 bases, leaving 16 bases in between. From cysteine to phenylalanine, the CDR3 is 15 amino acids long. Only the CDR3 portion is preserved as DNA: 45 bases, with reading frame beginning at the first base. Concerning this clonotype: The specificity of this receptor is unknown. Per-nucleotide qualities are absent, and no much larger clonotype sits a single base away.

Recombination connected TRBV5-1 to TRBJ1-6; 6 matching bases give a weak D call of TRBD1. The sequencing here drew on PBMCs from the stem cell graft donor, taken from the stem cell graft. This sequence originates from a human donor who donated a stem cell graft to a child with acute lymphoblastic leukemia. DNA sequence: TGCGCCAGCAGCATACAGGGCACGGACGATTCACCCCTCCACTTT. Its protein is CASSIQGTDDSPLHF.